These 18 T cell receptor beta chains share one sample of origin, sequenced in a study of T cells in localized non-small cell lung cancer. Generated by immunoSEQ multiplex PCR, the TCRdb table keeps only in-frame clones and is missing some. There are 20,000 to 25,000 clones in the sample; approximately 87% occur only once, and around 6.1% lies in the top ten. Sample: PBMCs, taken before any cancer treatment. All receptors come from a man aged 35-69 years with stage II lung adenocarcinoma.

This rearrangement joins TRBV27 to TRBJ1-1; D uncertain. There are 13 residues in the CDR3. V lost 0 bases and J lost 3, with 5 bases in between. Germline assignment: CDR1 MNHEY and CDR2 SMNVEV (reference sequence). CDR3 bases: TGTGCCAGCAGTTTATCGTGGGACACTGAAGCTTTCTTT. It translates to CASSLSWDTEAFF.

The chain employs TRBV28 and TRBJ2-5; D unclear. This CDR3 contains 12 residues. Between the trimmed V and J ends, which lost 7 bases and 10 bases, there was a span of 16 bases. Germline V gives CDR1 MDHEN, CDR2 SYDVKM. For the CDR3, the DNA is TGTGCCAGCACCAGGACGGCAATGGACCAGTACTTC. This codes for CASTRTAMDQYF.

The rearrangement joins TRBV4-1 to TRBJ1-3; a possible D gene is TRBD1 (5 bases). Germline-derived CDR1 and CDR2 are MGHRA and YSYEKL. V was shortened by 1 base and J by 4 bases, with 17 bases between the two germline ends. The CDR3 consists of 17 residues. The CDR3 DNA reads as TGCGCCAGCAGCCAAGCTGTGGCAGGGCTCGCCGGAAACACCATATATTTT. Encoded protein: CASSQAVAGLAGNTIYF.

J is TRBJ1-5 and V is TRBV6-1; D gene unclear. V dropped 2 bases and J dropped 1 base, with 12 bases sitting between them. CDR3 length equals 16 residues. The germline CDR1 and CDR2 sequences are MNHNS and SASEGT. As DNA, the CDR3 is TGTGCCAGCAGTGAAAGGGAGGCATCGAGCAATCAGCCCCAGCATTTT. Protein product: CASSEREASSNQPQHF.

The rearrangement links TRBV9 to TRBJ2-2; TRBD2 aligns across 14 bases. Germline V gene data show CDR1 as SGDLS and CDR2 as YYNGEE. V dropped 4 bases and J dropped 7; count of bases not matched to a gene: 6. There are 16 residues in the CDR3. The CDR3 sequence is CASSPGLAGVVGELFF. The CDR3 coding sequence is TGTGCCAGCAGCCCGGGACTAGCGGGAGTGGTCGGGGAGCTGTTTTTT.

The V gene is TRBV30, the J gene TRBJ1-2; no reliable D call. V lost 2 bases to trimming and J lost 4 bases, with 5 bases between them. CDR1 and CDR2 (germline): GTSNPN, SVGIG (reference sequence). This CDR3 is 11 amino acids long. This CDR3 is CAWSLTYGYTF. The CDR3 DNA sequence: TGTGCCTGGAGTCTGACCTATGGCTACACCTTC.

J is TRBJ1-3 and V is TRBV27; no firm D call. The CDR3 has 15 residues. Trimming cost V 0 bases and J 2 bases, with 8 bases left between them. Germline values: CDR1 MNHEY, CDR2 SMNVEV (reference sequence). The CDR3 sequence: CASSLSTGAGNTIYF. Here the CDR3 DNA reads TGTGCCAGCAGTTTATCAACCGGAGCTGGAAACACCATATATTTT.

The chain combines TRBV28 with TRBJ2-3, with D perhaps matching TRBD2 (5 bases). V lost 8 bases and J 0 bases, leaving 9 bases between the germline ends. The CDR3 loop spans 13 amino acids. Germline CDR1 and CDR2: MDHEN and SYDVKM. The DNA for the CDR3 is TGTGCCAGCGGGAGCCCTAGCACAGATACGCAGTATTTT. Amino acids: CASGSPSTDTQYF.

The rearrangement joins TRBV21-1 to TRBJ2-6; the table's D gene call, TRBD1, was not cross checked with the DNA. TRBV21-1 is designated a pseudogene. CDR3 length equals 20 residues. Here the CDR3 reads CASSKELPGLPHSGANVLTF. The DNA for the CDR3 is TGTGCCAGCAGCAAAGAGTTGCCAGGTCTCCCTCACTCTGGGGCCAACGTCCTGACTTTC.

The chain uses TRBV10-3 and TRBJ2-7; D is possibly TRBD1 or TRBD2 (5 bases each). CDR1 ENHRY and CDR2 SYGVKD come from the germline V gene. V lost 2 bases and J 2 bases, leaving 19 bases between the germline ends. CDR3 length: 17 residues. CDR3 bases: TGTGCCATCAGTGAGAACCCCCGGGACCCGGCCCCCTACGAGCAGTACTTC. Protein sequence: CAISENPRDPAPYEQYF.

The table lists this clone with a few counts. CDR3 amino acids: CASSQTSAAQYF. The CDR3 bases are TGTGCCAGCAGTCAGACCTCAGCGGCTCAGTACTTC. This chain uses TRBV2 with TRBJ2-4, with D possibly being TRBD2 (5 bases). Germline loops: CDR1 SNHLY, CDR2 FYNNEI. This CDR3 has 12 amino acids. V lost 5 bases to trimming and J lost 12 bases, with 14 bases between them. The full variable domain, its missing parts supplied by reference TRBV2 and TRBJ2-4, is EPEVTQTPSHQVTQMGQEVILRCVPISNHLYFYWYRQILGQKVEFLVSFYNNEISEKSEIFDDQFSVERPDGSNFTLKIRSTKLEDSAMYFCASSQTSAAQYFGAGTRLSVL.

The J gene is TRBJ1-1, the V gene TRBV14; 9 bases are shared with TRBD1. Germline-derived CDR1 and CDR2 are SGHDN and FVKESK. The CDR3 runs 16 residues. Trimming cost V 3 bases and J 7 bases; bases outside gene matches: 12. The CDR3, as DNA: TGTGCCAGCAGCCACCGCGGACAGGGGCGCAGGGTTGAAGCTTTCTTT. This gives the protein CASSHRGQGRRVEAFF.

The chain has TRBV29-1 and TRBJ1-1, with TRBD1 matching over 7 bases. Germline V gene sequence: CDR1 SQVTM, CDR2 ANQGSEA. The CDR3 spans 12 residues. V gave up 5 bases and J gave up 5 bases; unmatched junction bases: 5. The CDR3 coding sequence is TGCAGCGTTTTCAGGGGGGGAACTGAAGCTTTCTTT. Protein sequence: CSVFRGGTEAFF.

This chain connects TRBV5-1 to TRBJ2-3; D remains ambiguous. Germline V CDR1 and CDR2: SGHRS, YFSETQ. V was pared by 4 bases and J by 0 bases, with 12 bases between. This CDR3 contains 15 residues. CDR3 in DNA: TGCGCCAGCAGCAGGACGGACCCTAGCACAGATACGCAGTATTTT. It yields the protein CASSRTDPSTDTQYF. Full variable domain (outside the CDR3, taken from reference TRBV5-1 and TRBJ2-3): KAGVTQTPRYLIKTRGQQVTLSCSPISGHRSVSWYQQTPGQGLQFLFEYFSETQRNKGNFPGRFSGRQFSNSRSEMNVSTLELGDSALYLCASSRTDPSTDTQYFGPGTRLTVL.

The J gene is TRBJ1-5, the V gene TRBV18; 8 bases line up with TRBD1. V shed 4 bases, J shed 7 bases, and the junction held 15 bases outside the gene matches. Germline CDR1 reads KGHSH; CDR2 reads LQKENI. The CDR3 length is 17 residues. In DNA form, the CDR3 reads TGTGCCAGCTCACTTGGGAGTACAGGGGGATTTAACCAGCCCCAGCATTTT. This translates into CASSLGSTGGFNQPQHF.

The rearrangement links TRBV27 to TRBJ2-3; a weak D match, TRBD2 (7 bases). V was shortened by 5 bases and J by 6 bases, with 27 bases between the two germline ends. This CDR3 region has 18 residues. Germline V gene sequence: CDR1 MNHEY, CDR2 SMNVEV (reference sequence). The CDR3 reads CASSPRRHDGGRLDTQYF. CDR3 DNA sequence: TGTGCCAGCAGTCCTCGGCGACACGACGGGGGGCGGTTGGATACGCAGTATTTT.

This clone was detected once. This chain links TRBV7-6 with TRBJ2-1; D uncertain. V lost 7 bases to trimming and J lost 9 bases, with 19 bases between them. Per the germline V gene, CDR1 is SGHVS and CDR2 is FNYEAQ. This CDR3 has 14 amino acids. CDR3 DNA sequence: TGTGCCAGCACCCTGACTGAAGGTTTTGGTGAGCAGTTCTTC. It is translated as CASTLTEGFGEQFF.

V gene TRBV6-5 combines with J gene TRBJ1-1; D may be TRBD1 (5 bases). Trimming took 2 bases from V and 5 from J, leaving 12 bases between them. CDR1 and CDR2 (germline): MNHEY, SVGAGI. This CDR3 comprises 14 residues. The CDR3 bases are TGTGCCAGCAGTTACGGTAGGGGTCGTACTGAAGCTTTCTTT. Its translation is CASSYGRGRTEAFF.